What follows are 21 T cell receptor beta chains derived from one specimen sequenced in a study of PD-1 and CTLA-4 blockade in melanoma. Clones were sequenced by immunoSEQ multiplex PCR, and TCRdb holds only the in-frame ones, with some missing. This sample has 20,000 to 25,000 clones, with approximately 89% found just once. The sample consisted of CD8+ T cells from peripheral blood, taken before anti-PD-1 treatment. Source of these receptors: a human donor with melanoma.

This clone was observed once. Here the CDR3 DNA reads TGTGCCAGCAGTGAGATTCGCACAGATACGCAGTATTTT. Protein sequence: CASSEIRTDTQYF. This sequence joins TRBV2 and TRBJ2-3; D is undetermined. This CDR3 is 13 amino acids long. Germline loops: CDR1 SNHLY, CDR2 FYNNEI. Trimming pared 3 bases from V and 1 base from J, leaving 5 bases between.

The CDR3 is CASSQDLWQGAGGELFF. The CDR3 coding sequence is TGTGCCAGCAGCCAAGATCTATGGCAGGGGGCAGGCGGGGAGCTGTTTTTT. The chain links TRBV3-1 (or the pseudogene TRBV3-2) to TRBJ2-2; 8 nucleotides line up with TRBD1. The V segment lost 0 bases and the J segment 7 bases; nucleotides outside the gene matches: 10. CDR1 is LGHDT, CDR2 YNNKEL, per germline (reference sequence). The CDR3 spans 17 residues.

V is TRBV6-5 and J is TRBJ2-7; D possibly corresponds to TRBD1 (6 bases). Germline assignment: CDR1 MNHEY and CDR2 SVGAGI. CDR3 size: 12 residues. The CDR3 reads CPTYRVGDEQYF. CDR3 nucleotides: TGTCCCACCTACAGGGTTGGGGACGAGCAGTACTTC.

This clone was detected once. The V and J genes are TRBV7-9 and TRBJ1-6; TRBD1 is a possible D gene (6 bases). There are 13 residues in the CDR3. The germline CDR1 and CDR2 sequences are SEHNR and FQNEAQ (reference sequence). V was trimmed by 11 bases and J by 8 bases, leaving 16 bases between them. CDR3 protein: CAVQGEFDSPLHF. The CDR3 nucleotides are TGTGCCGTACAGGGCGAATTCGATTCACCCCTCCACTTT.

The gene calls are TRBV5-1 and TRBJ2-5; 12 bases match TRBD2. The CDR3 has 15 residues. V gave up 4 bases and J gave up 2 bases; unmatched junction bases: 3. Germline V CDR1 and CDR2: SGHRS, YFSETQ. The CDR3 spells CASSLTSGRQETQYF. The CDR3 nucleotides read TGCGCCAGCAGCCTTACTAGCGGGAGGCAAGAGACCCAGTACTTC.

The chain recombines TRBV5-1 with TRBJ2-1; D tentatively reads TRBD1 or TRBD2 (5 bases each). Trimming left V 6 bases short and J 0 bases short, with 13 bases between. Germline loops: CDR1 SGHRS, CDR2 YFSETQ. This CDR3 is built from 15 residues. CDR3 loop: CASNHEGISYNEQFF. The CDR3 nucleotides are TGCGCCAGCAATCATGAGGGGATCTCCTACAATGAGCAGTTCTTC.

This sequence joins TRBV28 and TRBJ1-5; D is unclear. Germline V lookup: CDR1 MDHEN, CDR2 SYDVKM. The CDR3 loop spans 12 amino acids. Trimming removed 3 bases from V and 12 bases from J, with 12 bases in between. The CDR3 region has the DNA TGTGCCAGCAGTTTTGGTCCAAGCCGCCAGCATTTT. Residues: CASSFGPSRQHF.

The rearrangement uses TRBV28 and TRBJ1-5; D might be TRBD1 (6 bases). Germline V gene sequence: CDR1 MDHEN, CDR2 SYDVKM. CDR3 size: 16 residues. V lost 3 bases and J 6 bases, leaving 18 bases between the germline ends. The CDR3 here is CASSFRVRGLGQPQHF. In DNA form, the CDR3 reads TGTGCCAGCAGTTTTCGGGTCAGGGGTTTAGGTCAGCCCCAGCATTTT. Looking up the rest from reference TRBV28 and TRBJ1-5 gives the full variable domain: DVKVTQSSRYLVKRTGEKVFLECVQDMDHENMFWYRQDPGLGLRLIYFSYDVKMKEKGDIPEGYSVSREKKERFSLILESASTNQTSMYLCASSFRVRGLGQPQHFGDGTRLSIL.

The chain uses TRBV7-2 and TRBJ2-3; no reliable D call. This CDR3 spans 15 amino acids. V lost 1 base and J lost 3, with 11 bases in between. The germline V gene encodes CDR1 SGHTA and CDR2 FQGNSA. The CDR3 loop is CASSLGPFSTDTQYF. Written as DNA, the CDR3 is TGTGCCAGCAGCTTAGGACCTTTTAGTACAGATACGCAGTATTTT.

The CDR3 nucleotides are TGTGCCAGCAGCTTAGATACGTATTCCTACGAGCAGTACTTC. Its translation: CASSLDTYSYEQYF. The chain combines TRBV11-2 with TRBJ2-7; D gene uncertain. The V gene's germline CDR1 is SGHAT and CDR2 FQNNGV. Trimming shortened V by 0 bases and J by 1 base, and 7 bases separated the two germline ends. CDR3 length equals 14 residues.

The chain joins TRBV5-6 to TRBJ2-7; 8 positions agree with TRBD1. Trimming at V came to 5 bases and at J to 5 bases, leaving 6 bases not matched to a gene. Germline CDR1 SGHDT, CDR2 YYEEEE. The CDR3 sequence is 13 residues long. CDR3 amino acids: CASRLDRVDEQYF. The CDR3 nucleotides read TGTGCCAGCAGGCTGGACAGGGTCGACGAGCAGTACTTC.

This clone was detected only once. The rearrangement links TRBV6-1 to TRBJ2-3; 7 positions agree with TRBD2. This CDR3 is built from 16 residues. Germline lookup yields CDR1 MNHNS and CDR2 SASEGT. The ends lost 4 bases at V and 4 bases at J; junction bases unmatched: 11. DNA of the CDR3: TGTGCCAGCAGTGCCCAGCGGGGAGGGGATTCAGATACGCAGTATTTT. It yields the protein CASSAQRGGDSDTQYF.

The J gene is TRBJ2-4, the V gene TRBV7-8, with D maybe TRBD1 (6 bases). Per germline, CDR1 SGHVS and CDR2 FQNEAQ. Trimming removed 5 bases at V and 6 bases at J, with 17 bases between. The CDR3 has 15 amino acids. The CDR3 sequence: CASSPRTRDTNIQYF. CDR3 DNA: TGTGCCAGCAGCCCCCGAACCCGGGACACAAACATTCAGTACTTC.

This chain connects TRBV19 to TRBJ1-2; 9 nucleotides align to TRBD1. This CDR3 has 19 residues. Germline values: CDR1 LNHDA, CDR2 SQIVND (reference sequence). V dropped 4 bases and J dropped 4; count of bases not matched to a gene: 19. The CDR3 protein is CASSTADRGWDPLVYGYTF. CDR3 in DNA: TGTGCCAGTAGTACAGCGGACAGGGGATGGGACCCTTTAGTCTATGGCTACACCTTC.

The chain joins TRBV27 to TRBJ2-7; TRBD2 matches at 7 bases. Germline CDR1 MNHEY, CDR2 SMNVEV (reference sequence). The CDR3 extends over 13 amino acids. V lost 3 bases, J lost 2 bases, and 1 base stayed unmatched. The CDR3 DNA reads as TGTGCCAGCAGTTTGGGGGGGACCTACGAGCAGTACTTC. It specifies CASSLGGTYEQYF.

The V and J genes are TRBV27 and TRBJ2-1; 7 nucleotides match TRBD2. Germline V gene sequence: CDR1 MNHEY, CDR2 SMNVEV (reference sequence). This CDR3 contains 16 residues. The trim removed 7 bases at V and 0 bases at J, leaving 9 bases unmatched. This CDR3 reads CASTSHGGSSYNEQFF. The CDR3 DNA reads TGTGCCAGCACTAGTCACGGGGGGAGCTCCTACAATGAGCAGTTCTTC.

The rearrangement joins TRBV29-1 to TRBJ1-1; D unclear. V lost 6 bases, J lost 5 bases, and 13 bases lay in between. Germline V gene data show CDR1 as SQVTM and CDR2 as ANQGSEA. The CDR3 loop spans 12 amino acids. CDR3 DNA sequence: TGCAGCGTCCCCGTCGGAGAGACTGAAGCTTTCTTT. Its translation: CSVPVGETEAFF.

The J gene is TRBJ1-2, the V gene TRBV4-1; maybe TRBD1 (5 bases). CDR1 and CDR2 from the germline V gene are MGHRA and YSYEKL. The CDR3 totals 13 residues. V was trimmed by 6 bases and J by 6 bases, leaving 14 bases between them. The DNA for the CDR3 is TGCGCCAGCAGACCGGACCCGGGGGATGGCTACACCTTC. Translation gives CASRPDPGDGYTF.

This rearrangement joins TRBV27 to TRBJ2-5; possibly TRBD1 for D (5 bases). Germline V gene data show CDR1 as MNHEY and CDR2 as SMNVEV (reference sequence). The CDR3 covers 13 residues. V lost 3 bases, J lost 5 bases, and 10 bases lay in between. The CDR3 sequence is CASSFAGLETQYF. In nucleotides, the CDR3 is TGTGCCAGCAGTTTTGCAGGGTTGGAGACCCAGTACTTC.

The J gene is TRBJ1-2, the V gene TRBV12-3 or TRBV12-4; possibly TRBD1 for D (6 bases). Deletions cut 6 bases from V and 4 bases from J, with 12 bases between. CDR3 length: 13 residues. For the CDR3, the DNA is TGTGCCAGCAGCATGGGAGGGGGCTATGGCTACACCTTC. This encodes CASSMGGGYGYTF.

The chain carries TRBV27 and TRBJ2-1; D call uncertain. Trimming removed 5 bases from V and 2 bases from J, with 13 bases in between. From germline, CDR1 is MNHEY and CDR2 SMNVEV (reference sequence). This CDR3 region has 15 residues. The chain's CDR3 is CASSPSLMTYNEQFF. The CDR3 nucleotides are TGTGCCAGCAGTCCTTCCCTTATGACCTACAATGAGCAGTTCTTC.